Sequencing of this TCR beta chain was carried out in a study of T cell responses to AZD1222 COVID-19 vaccine. Study outcomes and limitations: Unmutated variant regions are reportedly the target of nearly half of TCRs that are spike-specific.

Method: immunoSEQ multiplex PCR; TCRdb's copy keeps in-frame clones and lacks some. The table has more than 100,000 clones, roughly 90% seen once. The CDR3 has 14 residues. Germline V gives CDR1 SGHRS, CDR2 YFSETQ. V gave up 4 bases and J gave up 2 bases, with 11 bases separating them. This clone was found once. Its antigen is currently unknown. The chain carries TRBV5-1 and TRBJ2-3; D may be TRBD1 or TRBD2 (5 bases each). The source of this sequence is an adult in good health. The input for sequencing was peripheral blood, taken on day 0 of AZD1222 vaccination. The CDR3 DNA reads TGCGCCAGCAGCCCGGGACCAACCACAGATACGCAGTATTTT. This gives the protein CASSPGPTTDTQYF.